This T cell receptor beta chain was captured in a study of T cell responses to AZD1222 COVID-19 vaccine. Study findings and constraints: The span of vaccine-associated CD4 TCRs extended across spike, with dominance at 160-218 and 743-854. Nearly half of spike-specific TCRs reportedly target unmutated variant regions.

CDR3 length: 16 residues. Per the germline V gene, CDR1 is LNHDA and CDR2 is SQIVND (reference sequence). Trimming took 5 bases from V and 5 from J; bases not matched to a gene: 12. Here immunoSEQ multiplex PCR was the method, and the copy in TCRdb shows in-frame clones only, minus some. The sample includes approximately 140,000 clones, 80% to 95% of them seen just once. Comments on this clone: Its antigen remains unknown.

The J gene is TRBJ2-7, the V gene TRBV19; 10 bases are a match to TRBD2. The TCR originated in an adult who received the AZD1222 COVID-19 vaccine. The source material was peripheral blood, sampled 28 days after the second AZD1222 dose. This chain's CDR3 is CASSPLSGRAINEQYF. DNA of the CDR3: TGTGCCAGTAGTCCCTTGAGCGGGAGGGCCATCAACGAGCAGTACTTC.